One and the same sample provided the 27 T cell receptor beta chains below, sequenced in a study of blood T cell repertoires in COVID-19. Sequencing was performed with immunoSEQ multiplex PCR; in TCRdb, only in-frame clones are kept and a portion is missing. Of about 100,000 clones listed, around 90% were seen once; the top ten hold 6.5%. Input material: peripheral blood. These receptors came from a woman aged 55-75 years with acute or convalescent COVID-19.

The V and J genes are TRBV4-2 and TRBJ2-6, with D unclear. V shed 0 bases and J shed 1 base, with 7 bases lying between them. The CDR3 has 16 amino acids. The germline V gene encodes CDR1 LGHNA and CDR2 YNFKEQ. The chain's CDR3 is CASSQDLRSGANVLTF. The CDR3 nucleotides read TGTGCCAGCAGCCAAGATCTACGGTCTGGGGCCAACGTCCTGACTTTC.

This chain joins TRBV11-2 and TRBJ2-3; 12 nucleotides align to TRBD2. CDR1 is SGHAT and CDR2 is FQNNGV in the germline V gene. V shed 3 bases, J shed 6 bases, and the junction held 4 bases outside the gene matches. The CDR3 is 15 amino acids. CDR3 DNA: TGTGCCAGCAGCTTCCTAGCGGGGGGGGTGGATACGCAGTATTTT. As protein: CASSFLAGGVDTQYF.

V gene TRBV7-9 combines with J gene TRBJ1-1; TRBD1 matches at 9 bases. V shed 4 bases and J 11 bases; nucleotides not matched to a gene: 8. Per germline, CDR1 SEHNR and CDR2 FQNEAQ (reference sequence). This CDR3 is 13 amino acids long. The CDR3 nucleotides read TGTGCCAGCAGCTCGTCAACAGGGGGCATTGCTTTCTTT. Amino acid sequence: CASSSSTGGIAFF.

This chain connects TRBV19 to TRBJ1-5; possible D gene TRBD1, 5 bases. The germline gives CDR1 LNHDA, CDR2 SQIVND (reference sequence). The CDR3 has 13 amino acids. Trimming cost V 7 bases and J 4 bases, with 11 bases left between them. As DNA, the CDR3 is TGTGCCAGTACTTATCAGGGAAATCAGCCCCAGCATTTT. Translating gives CASTYQGNQPQHF.

CDR3 sequence (DNA): TGTGCCAGCAACGCACAGGGGAATTACGGCTACACCTTC. Encoded protein: CASNAQGNYGYTF. This chain joins TRBV2 and TRBJ1-2, with 7 nucleotides matching TRBD1. The CDR3 extends over 13 amino acids. After removal of 7 bases from V and 8 bases from J, the junction contained 10 bases not matched to a gene. The germline V gene has CDR1 SNHLY and CDR2 FYNNEI.

V usage is TRBV6-5 and J usage is TRBJ1-1; TRBD1 might be the D (5 bases). CDR1 is MNHEY, CDR2 SVGAGI, per germline. The V and J ends lost 7 bases and 6 bases respectively, with 9 bases between them. CDR3 length: 11 residues. CDR3 DNA sequence: TGTGCCAGCAAAGACAGCCCTGAAGCTTTCTTT. This translates into CASKDSPEAFF.

This chain connects TRBV28 to TRBJ2-7, with TRBD2 matching 14 bases. The trim removed 6 bases at V and 6 bases at J, leaving 4 bases unmatched. Germline CDR1 reads MDHEN; CDR2 reads SYDVKM. This CDR3 contains 14 residues. The CDR3 bases are TGTGCCAGCAGCCCCGGACTAGCGGGAGGCGAGCAGTACTTC. It translates to CASSPGLAGGEQYF.

The V and J genes are TRBV6-1 and TRBJ1-4, with D tentatively TRBD1 (6 bases). The CDR3 is 15 residues long. V lost 0 bases and J lost 8, with 13 bases in between. Germline-derived CDR1 and CDR2 are MNHNS and SASEGT. The chain's CDR3 is CASSEAGRGVEKLFF. CDR3 bases: TGTGCCAGCAGTGAAGCGGGCAGGGGAGTAGAAAAACTGTTTTTT.

V usage is TRBV12-3 or TRBV12-4 and J usage is TRBJ1-6, with D unresolved. The CDR3 consists of 12 residues. The V end was cut by 7 bases, the J end by 9 bases, with 10 bases between. This CDR3 reads CASTLGVSPLHF. In DNA, the CDR3 is TGTGCCAGCACCCTCGGGGTTTCACCCCTCCACTTT.

The chain joins TRBV2 to TRBJ1-6; a possible D gene is TRBD1 (6 bases). This CDR3 has 13 amino acids. Germline V CDR1 and CDR2: SNHLY, FYNNEI. Trimming took 6 bases from V and 7 from J, leaving 10 bases between them. The CDR3 bases are TGTGCCAGCAGAGCAACAGGGAATTCACCCCTCCACTTT. This encodes CASRATGNSPLHF.

The J gene is TRBJ2-3, the V gene TRBV28; 9 positions match TRBD1. Germline loops: CDR1 MDHEN, CDR2 SYDVKM. Unmatched junction bases numbered 7, after V lost 7 bases and J lost 5 bases. The CDR3 loop spans 14 amino acids. This CDR3 is CASTHRGLKDTQYF. The CDR3 nucleotides read TGTGCCAGCACTCACAGGGGGCTTAAAGATACGCAGTATTTT.

The chain links TRBV7-9 to TRBJ1-1; 8 nucleotides agree with TRBD1. The CDR3 covers 14 residues. Trimming took 3 bases from V and 5 from J; bases not matched to a gene: 5. Per the germline V gene, CDR1 is SEHNR and CDR2 is FQNEAQ (reference sequence). CDR3: CASSLAGGGTEAFF. CDR3 nucleotide sequence: TGTGCCAGCAGCTTGGCAGGGGGCGGTACTGAAGCTTTCTTT.

V is TRBV6-6 and J is TRBJ1-2; no clear D gene. Trimming cost V 10 bases and J 3 bases, with 12 bases left between them. The CDR3 is 12 residues long. Germline V gives CDR1 MNHNY, CDR2 SVGAGI (reference sequence). CDR3 amino acids: CATSPVDYGYTF. CDR3 DNA: TGTGCCACCTCGCCGGTGGACTATGGCTACACCTTC.

This chain uses TRBV9 with TRBJ2-3, with no clear D. The CDR3 covers 12 residues. Germline-derived CDR1 and CDR2 are SGDLS and YYNGEE. The V and J ends lost 4 bases and 3 bases respectively, with 6 bases between them. The DNA for the CDR3 is TGTGCCAGCAGCCCAGCGACAGATACGCAGTATTTT. Its translation is CASSPATDTQYF.

This clone was counted a single time. CDR3 coding DNA: TGTGCCAGCAGCGTAGGGGAGGGAGTCGATGGCTACACCTTC. Its translation: CASSVGEGVDGYTF. V usage is TRBV9 and J usage is TRBJ1-2, with D unclear. The CDR3 covers 14 residues. Between the trimmed V and J ends, which lost 0 bases and 6 bases, there was a span of 12 bases. The germline CDR1 and CDR2 sequences are SGDLS and YYNGEE.

The chain combines TRBV4-1 with TRBJ2-7; tentatively, D is TRBD2 (5 bases). There are 14 residues in the CDR3. The V end was cut by 2 bases, the J end by 1 base, with 9 bases between. Germline lookup yields CDR1 MGHRA and CDR2 YSYEKL. CDR3: CASSQILGSYEQYV. DNA for the CDR3: TGCGCCAGCAGCCAAATACTAGGTTCCTACGAGCAGTACGTC.

This clone was recorded only once. This chain joins TRBV4-1 and TRBJ2-1, with a possible D match to TRBD1 (5 bases). Germline loops: CDR1 MGHRA, CDR2 YSYEKL. Trimming shortened V by 3 bases and J by 8 bases, and 11 bases separated the two germline ends. CDR3 length: 13 residues. The CDR3 DNA is TGCGCCAGCAGCCAGGTAGACAGTGATGAGCAGTTCTTC. Translated, it gives CASSQVDSDEQFF.

V usage is TRBV19 and J usage is TRBJ1-1; 7 nucleotides match TRBD1. Germline CDR1 is LNHDA and CDR2 is SQIVND (reference sequence). This CDR3 spans 15 amino acids. Trimming at V came to 4 bases and at J to 0 bases, leaving 5 bases not matched to a gene. CDR3 bases: TGTGCCAGTAGTAGGGGACAGCCCATGAACACTGAAGCTTTCTTT. Translating gives CASSRGQPMNTEAFF.

The genes are TRBV27 and TRBJ2-2, with D maybe TRBD2 (6 bases). Germline V lookup: CDR1 MNHEY, CDR2 SMNVEV (reference sequence). V lost 6 bases to trimming and J lost 4 bases, with 12 bases between them. CDR3 size: 14 residues. The CDR3 is CASRLAAPTGELFF. CDR3 nucleotides: TGTGCCAGCAGGTTAGCGGCTCCCACCGGGGAGCTGTTTTTT.

The V call is TRBV18, the J call TRBJ2-1, with D possibly being TRBD2 (6 bases). This CDR3 contains 16 residues. V was pared by 4 bases and J by 7 bases, with 20 bases between. CDR1 and CDR2 from the germline V gene are KGHSH and LQKENI. DNA for the CDR3: TGTGCCAGCTCACGAGGGGCGGGGCGCGGAGGGAATGAGCAGTTCTTC. Amino acids: CASSRGAGRGGNEQFF.

The chain is built from TRBV6-1 and TRBJ1-1; no clear D. CDR3 length equals 14 residues. Germline V gene sequence: CDR1 MNHNS, CDR2 SASEGT. V gave up 3 bases and J gave up 6 bases, with 14 bases separating them. The CDR3 loop is CASSEDPREAEAFF. In DNA form, the CDR3 reads TGTGCCAGCAGTGAGGACCCCCGGGAGGCTGAAGCTTTCTTT.

This chain links TRBV9 with TRBJ2-7; 8 bases are a match to TRBD1. V lost 0 bases to trimming and J lost 2 bases; unmatched junction nucleotides: 4. Germline assignment: CDR1 SGDLS and CDR2 YYNGEE. The CDR3 is 15 amino acids. CDR3 amino acids: CASSVATGGPYEQYF. For the CDR3, the DNA is TGTGCCAGCAGCGTAGCTACAGGGGGTCCCTACGAGCAGTACTTC.

V and J are TRBV28 and TRBJ1-6; maybe TRBD1 (5 bases). This CDR3 is built from 14 residues. CDR1 MDHEN and CDR2 SYDVKM come from the germline V gene. Between the trimmed V and J ends, which lost 8 bases and 7 bases, there was a span of 15 bases. Written as DNA, the CDR3 is TGTGCCAGCCTCTCTTTTGGGGCCAATTCACCCCTCCACTTT. It specifies CASLSFGANSPLHF. The complete variable domain, with remaining parts taken from reference TRBV28 and TRBJ1-6, reads DVKVTQSSRYLVKRTGEKVFLECVQDMDHENMFWYRQDPGLGLRLIYFSYDVKMKEKGDIPEGYSVSREKKERFSLILESASTNQTSMYLCASLSFGANSPLHFGNGTRLTVT.

A single count supports this clone. The genes are TRBV7-8 and TRBJ2-3; 16 positions match TRBD2. There are 18 residues in the CDR3. Per germline, CDR1 SGHVS and CDR2 FQNEAQ. V dropped 5 bases and J dropped 2; count of bases not matched to a gene: 7. DNA for the CDR3: TGTGCCAGCAGCCTGGGACTAGCGGGAGGGTTCTTCACAGATACGCAGTATTTT. This sequence encodes CASSLGLAGGFFTDTQYF.

CDR3 loop: CASSLSPGHSYEQYF. The CDR3 DNA follows: TGTGCCAGCAGCCTTAGCCCGGGACATTCCTACGAGCAGTACTTC. The chain couples TRBV7-8 to TRBJ2-7; a weak D match, TRBD1 (6 bases). The V gene lost 5 bases and the J gene lost 1 base, with 15 bases spanning the gap. This CDR3 contains 15 residues. The germline CDR1 and CDR2 sequences are SGHVS and FQNEAQ.

Concerning this clone: Other DNA sequences of this sample code for an identical CDR3. The chain is built from TRBV2 and TRBJ1-2; 9 nucleotides agree with TRBD1. Trimming took 11 bases from V and 2 from J; bases not matched to a gene: 6. The CDR3 totals 13 residues. Per the germline V gene, CDR1 is SNHLY and CDR2 is FYNNEI. In nucleotides, the CDR3 is TGTGCCTCATCAGGACAGGGGAACTATGGCTACACCTTC. It is translated as CASSGQGNYGYTF.

This chain connects TRBV11-2 to TRBJ2-7, with 8 bases that match TRBD1. The germline V gene encodes CDR1 SGHAT and CDR2 FQNNGV. Trimming took 5 bases from V and 0 from J; bases not matched to a gene: 6. The CDR3 sequence is 15 residues long. In DNA, the CDR3 is TGTGCCAGCAGCCAAACAGGGGGGCACTCCTACGAGCAGTACTTC. Residues: CASSQTGGHSYEQYF.